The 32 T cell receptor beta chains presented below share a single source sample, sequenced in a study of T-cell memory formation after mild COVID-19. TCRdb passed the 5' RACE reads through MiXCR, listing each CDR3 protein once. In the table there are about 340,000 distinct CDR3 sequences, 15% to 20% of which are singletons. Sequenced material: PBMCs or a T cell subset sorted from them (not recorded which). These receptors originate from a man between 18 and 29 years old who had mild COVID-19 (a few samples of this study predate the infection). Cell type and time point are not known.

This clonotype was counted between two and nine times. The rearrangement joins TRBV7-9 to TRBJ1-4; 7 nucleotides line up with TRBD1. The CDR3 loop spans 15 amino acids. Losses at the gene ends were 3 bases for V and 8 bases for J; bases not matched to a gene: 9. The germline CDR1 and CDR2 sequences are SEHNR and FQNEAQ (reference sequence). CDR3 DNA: TGTGCCAGCAGCTTCCAGAGGGGGCGAGGGGAAAAACTGTTTTTT. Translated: CASSFQRGRGEKLFF.

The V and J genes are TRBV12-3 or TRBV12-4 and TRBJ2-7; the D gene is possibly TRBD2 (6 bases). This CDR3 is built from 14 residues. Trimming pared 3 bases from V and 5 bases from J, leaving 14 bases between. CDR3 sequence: CASSLPGTHHEQYF. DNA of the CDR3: TGTGCCAGCAGTTTGCCAGGGACTCACCACGAGCAGTACTTC.

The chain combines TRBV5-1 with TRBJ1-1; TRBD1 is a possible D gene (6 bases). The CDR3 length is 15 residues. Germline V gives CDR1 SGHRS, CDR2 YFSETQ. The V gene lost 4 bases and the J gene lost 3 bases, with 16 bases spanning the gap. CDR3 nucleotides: TGCGCCAGCAGCGACCCAGGGGCGGGGGACACTGAAGCTTTCTTT. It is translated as CASSDPGAGDTEAFF.

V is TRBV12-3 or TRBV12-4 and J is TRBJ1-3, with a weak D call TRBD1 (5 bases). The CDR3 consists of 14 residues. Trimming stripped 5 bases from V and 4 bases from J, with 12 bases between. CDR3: CASSGAGLGNTIYF. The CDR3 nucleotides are TGTGCCAGCAGTGGGGCCGGTTTAGGAAACACCATATATTTT.

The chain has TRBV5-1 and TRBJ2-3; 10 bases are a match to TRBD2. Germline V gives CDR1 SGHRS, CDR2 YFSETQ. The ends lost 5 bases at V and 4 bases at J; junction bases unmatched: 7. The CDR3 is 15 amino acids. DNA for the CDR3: TGCGCCAGCAGACCCGGGACTAGCGATCCAGATACGCAGTATTTT. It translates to CASRPGTSDPDTQYF.

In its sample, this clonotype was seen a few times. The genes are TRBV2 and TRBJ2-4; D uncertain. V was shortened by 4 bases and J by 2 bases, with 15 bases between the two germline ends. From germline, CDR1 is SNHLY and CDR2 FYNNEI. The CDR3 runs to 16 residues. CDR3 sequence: CASSVRLSEPKNIQYF. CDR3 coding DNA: TGTGCCAGCAGTGTTAGACTGAGTGAGCCCAAAAACATTCAGTACTTC.

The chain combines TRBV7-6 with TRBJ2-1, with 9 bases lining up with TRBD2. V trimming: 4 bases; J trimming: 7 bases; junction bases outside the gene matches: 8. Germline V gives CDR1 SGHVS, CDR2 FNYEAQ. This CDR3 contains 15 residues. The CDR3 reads CASSSPGLAGNEQFF. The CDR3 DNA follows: TGTGCCAGCAGCTCCCCGGGACTAGCTGGGAATGAGCAGTTCTTC.

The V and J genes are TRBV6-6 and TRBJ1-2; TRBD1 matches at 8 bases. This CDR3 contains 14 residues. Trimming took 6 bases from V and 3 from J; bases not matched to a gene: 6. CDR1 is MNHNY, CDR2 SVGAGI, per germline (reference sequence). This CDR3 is CASSTGGGYYGYTF. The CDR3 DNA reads TGTGCCAGCAGCACAGGGGGGGGGTACTATGGCTACACCTTC.

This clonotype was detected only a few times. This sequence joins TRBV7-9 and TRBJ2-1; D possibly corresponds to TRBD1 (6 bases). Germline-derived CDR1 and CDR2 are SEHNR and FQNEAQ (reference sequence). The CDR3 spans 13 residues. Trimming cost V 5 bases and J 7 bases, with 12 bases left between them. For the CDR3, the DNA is TGTGCCAGCAGCAGACAGGCCCGGAATGAGCAGTTCTTC. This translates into CASSRQARNEQFF.

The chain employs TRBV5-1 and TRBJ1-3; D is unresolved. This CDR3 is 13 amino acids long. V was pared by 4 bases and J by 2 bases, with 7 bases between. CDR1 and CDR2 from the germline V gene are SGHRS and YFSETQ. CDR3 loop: CASSIVPGNTIYF. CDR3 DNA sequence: TGCGCCAGCAGCATTGTCCCTGGAAACACCATATATTTT.

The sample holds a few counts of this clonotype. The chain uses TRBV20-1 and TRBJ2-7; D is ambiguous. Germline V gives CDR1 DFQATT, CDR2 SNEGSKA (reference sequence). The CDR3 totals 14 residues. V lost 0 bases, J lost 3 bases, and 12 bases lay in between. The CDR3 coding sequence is TGCAGTGCTAGAGAAGTCTTGGGGAACTACGAGCAGTACGTC. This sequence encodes CSAREVLGNYEQYV.

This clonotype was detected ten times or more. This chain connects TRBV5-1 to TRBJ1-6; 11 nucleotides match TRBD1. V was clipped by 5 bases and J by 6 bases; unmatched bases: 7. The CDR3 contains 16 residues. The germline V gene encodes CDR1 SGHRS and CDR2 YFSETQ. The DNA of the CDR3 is TGCGCCAGCAGTCGGGGACAGGGGGTGTCTAATTCACCCCTCCACTTT. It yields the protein CASSRGQGVSNSPLHF. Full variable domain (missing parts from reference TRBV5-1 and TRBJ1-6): KAGVTQTPRYLIKTRGQQVTLSCSPISGHRSVSWYQQTPGQGLQFLFEYFSETQRNKGNFPGRFSGRQFSNSRSEMNVSTLELGDSALYLCASSRGQGVSNSPLHFGNGTRLTVT.

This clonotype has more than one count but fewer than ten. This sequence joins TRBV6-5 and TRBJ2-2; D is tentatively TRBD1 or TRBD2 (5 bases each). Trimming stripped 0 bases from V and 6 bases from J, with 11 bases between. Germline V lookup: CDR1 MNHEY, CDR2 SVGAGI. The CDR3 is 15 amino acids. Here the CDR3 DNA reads TGTGCCAGCAGTTACTCGAACCGGGGCCCCGGGGAGCTGTTTTTT. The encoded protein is CASSYSNRGPGELFF.

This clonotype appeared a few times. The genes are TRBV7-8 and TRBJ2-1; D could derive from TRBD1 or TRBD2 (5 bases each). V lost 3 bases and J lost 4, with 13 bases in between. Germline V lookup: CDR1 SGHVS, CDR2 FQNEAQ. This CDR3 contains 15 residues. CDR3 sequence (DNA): TGTGCCAGCAGCTTCCTAGGGACCCCGTACAATGAGCAGTTCTTC. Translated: CASSFLGTPYNEQFF.

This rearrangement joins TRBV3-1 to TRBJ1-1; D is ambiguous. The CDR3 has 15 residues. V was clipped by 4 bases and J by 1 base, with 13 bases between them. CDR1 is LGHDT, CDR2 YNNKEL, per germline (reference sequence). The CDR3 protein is CASSLHTLSNTEAFF. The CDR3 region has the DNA TGTGCCAGCAGCCTACACACCCTCTCGAACACTGAAGCTTTCTTT.

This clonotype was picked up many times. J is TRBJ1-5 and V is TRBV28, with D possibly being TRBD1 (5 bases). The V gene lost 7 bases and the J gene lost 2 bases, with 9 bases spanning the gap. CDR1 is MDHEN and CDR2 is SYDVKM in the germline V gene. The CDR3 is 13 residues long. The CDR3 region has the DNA TGTGCCAGCAACAGGTACGGCAATCAGCCCCAGCATTTT. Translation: CASNRYGNQPQHF.

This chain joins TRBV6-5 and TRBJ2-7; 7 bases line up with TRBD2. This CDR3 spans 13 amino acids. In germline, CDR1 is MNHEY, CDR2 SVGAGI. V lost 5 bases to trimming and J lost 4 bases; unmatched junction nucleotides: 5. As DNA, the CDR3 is TGTGCCAGCAGTCACCGGGGGGATTACGAGCAGTACTTC. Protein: CASSHRGDYEQYF.

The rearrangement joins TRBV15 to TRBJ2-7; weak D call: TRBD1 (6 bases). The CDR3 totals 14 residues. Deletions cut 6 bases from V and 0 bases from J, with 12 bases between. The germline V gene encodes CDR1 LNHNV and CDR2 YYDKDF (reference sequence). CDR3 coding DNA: TGTGCCACCAGATACAGGGCGAGCTCCTACGAGCAGTACGTC. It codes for CATRYRASSYEQYV.

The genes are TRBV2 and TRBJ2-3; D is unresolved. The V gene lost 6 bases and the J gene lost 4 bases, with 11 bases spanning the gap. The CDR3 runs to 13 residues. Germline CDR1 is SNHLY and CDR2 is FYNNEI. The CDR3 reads CASRTEWADTQYF. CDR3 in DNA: TGTGCCAGCAGGACGGAGTGGGCAGATACGCAGTATTTT. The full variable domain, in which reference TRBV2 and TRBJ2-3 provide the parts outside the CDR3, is EPEVTQTPSHQVTQMGQEVILRCVPISNHLYFYWYRQILGQKVEFLVSFYNNEISEKSEIFDDQFSVERPDGSNFTLKIRSTKLEDSAMYFCASRTEWADTQYFGPGTRLTVL.

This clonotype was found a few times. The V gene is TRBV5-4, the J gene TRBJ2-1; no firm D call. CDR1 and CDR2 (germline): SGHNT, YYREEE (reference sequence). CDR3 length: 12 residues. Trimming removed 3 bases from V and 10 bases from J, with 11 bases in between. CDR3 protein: CASSSPELEQFF. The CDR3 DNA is TGTGCCAGCAGCTCGCCCGAACTAGAGCAGTTCTTC.

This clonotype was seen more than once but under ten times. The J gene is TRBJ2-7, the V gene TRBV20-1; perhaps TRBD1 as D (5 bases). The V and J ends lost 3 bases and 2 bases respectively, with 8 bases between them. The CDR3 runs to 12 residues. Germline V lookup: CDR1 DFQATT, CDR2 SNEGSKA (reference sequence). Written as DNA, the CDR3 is TGCAGTGCTAGGTGCAGGGCCTACGAGCAGTACGTC. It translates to CSARCRAYEQYV.

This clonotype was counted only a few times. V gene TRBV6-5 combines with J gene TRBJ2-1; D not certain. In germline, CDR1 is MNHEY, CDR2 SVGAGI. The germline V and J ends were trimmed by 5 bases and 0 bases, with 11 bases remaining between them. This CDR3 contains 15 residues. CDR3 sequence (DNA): TGTGCCAGCAGTACCGGCCCTCCCTCCTACAATGAGCAGTTCTTC. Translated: CASSTGPPSYNEQFF.

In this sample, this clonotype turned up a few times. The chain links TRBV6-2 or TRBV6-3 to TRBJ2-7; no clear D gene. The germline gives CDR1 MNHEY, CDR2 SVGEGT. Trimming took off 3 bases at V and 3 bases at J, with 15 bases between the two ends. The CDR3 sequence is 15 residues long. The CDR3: CASSYPPETYYEQYF. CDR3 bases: TGTGCCAGCAGTTATCCTCCAGAGACCTACTACGAGCAGTACTTC.

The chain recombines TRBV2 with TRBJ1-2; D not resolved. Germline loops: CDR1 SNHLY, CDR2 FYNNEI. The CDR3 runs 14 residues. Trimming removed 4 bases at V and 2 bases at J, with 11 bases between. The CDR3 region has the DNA TGTGCCAGCAGTGGTCCAGCATCCAACTATGGCTACACCTTC. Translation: CASSGPASNYGYTF.

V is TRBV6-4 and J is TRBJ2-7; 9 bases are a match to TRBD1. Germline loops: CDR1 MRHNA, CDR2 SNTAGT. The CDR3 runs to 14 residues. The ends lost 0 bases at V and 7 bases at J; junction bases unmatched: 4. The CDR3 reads CASSDSGQGKEQYF. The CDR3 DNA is TGTGCCAGCAGTGACTCGGGACAGGGCAAAGAGCAGTACTTC.

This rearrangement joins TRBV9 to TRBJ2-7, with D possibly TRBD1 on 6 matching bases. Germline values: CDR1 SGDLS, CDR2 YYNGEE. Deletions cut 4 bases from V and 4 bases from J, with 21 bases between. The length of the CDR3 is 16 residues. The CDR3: CASSPSSGTNLYEQYF. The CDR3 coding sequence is TGTGCCAGCAGCCCTTCATCCGGGACAAATTTATACGAGCAGTACTTC.

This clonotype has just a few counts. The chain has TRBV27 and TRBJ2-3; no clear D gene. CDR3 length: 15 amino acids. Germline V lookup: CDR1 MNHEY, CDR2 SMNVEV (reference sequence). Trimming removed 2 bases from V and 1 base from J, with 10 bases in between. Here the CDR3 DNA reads TGTGCCAGCAGTTTAAACCCCCGGGGCACAGATACGCAGTATTTT. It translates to CASSLNPRGTDTQYF.

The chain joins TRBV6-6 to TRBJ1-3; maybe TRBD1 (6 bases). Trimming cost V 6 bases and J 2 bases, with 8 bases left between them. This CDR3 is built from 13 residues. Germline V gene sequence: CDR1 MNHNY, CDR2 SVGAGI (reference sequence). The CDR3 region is CASSTGTGNTIYF. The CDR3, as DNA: TGTGCCAGCAGCACAGGGACTGGAAACACCATATATTTT.

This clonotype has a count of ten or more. CDR3 coding DNA: TGCGCCAGCAGCTTGGTTTCTGGAATAGCGGGAAACACCATATATTTT. It specifies CASSLVSGIAGNTIYF. V gene TRBV5-1 combines with J gene TRBJ1-3; D is uncertain. Trimming took 0 bases from V and 4 from J, leaving 14 bases between them. Germline values: CDR1 SGHRS, CDR2 YFSETQ. The CDR3 extends over 16 amino acids.

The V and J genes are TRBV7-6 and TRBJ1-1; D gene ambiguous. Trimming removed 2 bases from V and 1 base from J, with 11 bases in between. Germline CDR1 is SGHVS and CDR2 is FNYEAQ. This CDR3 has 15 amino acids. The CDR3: CASSLTGAANTEAFF. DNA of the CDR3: TGTGCCAGCAGCTTAACGGGAGCTGCGAACACTGAAGCTTTCTTT. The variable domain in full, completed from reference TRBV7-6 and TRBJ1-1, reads GAGVSQSPRYKVTKRGQDVALRCDPISGHVSLYWYRQALGQGPEFLTYFNYEAQQDKSGLPNDRFSAERPEGSISTLTIQRTEQRDSAMYRCASSLTGAANTEAFFGQGTRLTVV.

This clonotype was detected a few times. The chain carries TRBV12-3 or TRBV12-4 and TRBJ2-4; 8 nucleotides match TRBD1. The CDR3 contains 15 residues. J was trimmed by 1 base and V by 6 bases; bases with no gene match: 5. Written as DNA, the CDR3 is TGTGCCAGCAGCGACAGGGGATGGGCCAAAAACATTCAGTACTTC. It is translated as CASSDRGWAKNIQYF.

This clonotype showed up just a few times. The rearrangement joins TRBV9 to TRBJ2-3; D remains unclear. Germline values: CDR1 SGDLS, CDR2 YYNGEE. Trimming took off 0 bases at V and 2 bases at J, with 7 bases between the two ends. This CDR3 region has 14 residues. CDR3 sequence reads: CASSVGHSTDTQYF. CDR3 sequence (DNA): TGTGCCAGCAGCGTAGGACACTCCACAGATACGCAGTATTTT.